This T cell receptor (beta chain) comes out of a study of T cell responses to AZD1222 COVID-19 vaccine. V lost 4 bases to trimming and J lost 7 bases; unmatched junction nucleotides: 10. Germline-derived CDR1 and CDR2 are SGHRS and YFSETQ. CDR3 length: 15 residues. TCRdb's table, derived via immunoSEQ multiplex PCR, lists solely in-frame clones and lacks some. Of roughly 200,000 clones in the sample, approximately 94% are singletons; the top ten hold around 3.6%. The material sequenced was peripheral blood, taken 28 days after the second dose of the MenACWY control vaccine. The sequence was collected from an adult who received the MenACWY meningococcal vaccine as a control. V is TRBV5-1 and J is TRBJ2-2, with 7 bases lining up with TRBD1. The CDR3 spells CASSQLQGSDGELFF. The CDR3 DNA is TGCGCCAGCAGCCAGTTACAGGGGTCGGACGGGGAGCTGTTTTTT.